The clone carrying this T cell receptor (beta chain) was seen just once. The sample originates from a study of PD-1 blockade in classical Hodgkin lymphoma. CDR3 length equals 16 residues. Trimming removed 0 bases at V and 3 bases at J, with 16 bases between. Germline-derived CDR1 and CDR2 are SGHRS and YFSETQ. Patients all relapsed after autologous stem cell transplantation, and there was variation in brentuximab vedotin exposure. Clones were read by immunoSEQ multiplex PCR, and TCRdb kept only the in-frame ones, dropping some. Seen here are just over 25,000 clones, 85% to 90% observed once, and the top ten hold nearly 2.5%.

J is TRBJ2-7 and V is TRBV5-1; D unresolved. The sequenced sample was peripheral blood mononuclear cells (PBMCs), obtained at baseline. The TCR originated in a human donor with classical Hodgkin lymphoma. CDR3 bases: TGCGCCAGCAGCTTGGGTACGACCCTTGGCGACTACGAGCAGTACTTC. It translates to CASSLGTTLGDYEQYF.